A selection of T cell receptor beta chains follows, all from one sample in a study of neurological immune-mediated disorders. TCRdb reprocessed the 5' RACE reads via MiXCR and lists one record per CDR3 protein. This table has under 90,000 distinct CDR3 sequences, 9% to 12% appearing once. The specimen sequenced was PBMCs. The receptors stem from a middle-aged man in good health. Both conserved end residues are part of each CDR3. Clone size, where shown, is once, few, many, or a class for clones that have expanded.

>TRBJ1-6|TRBV12-3/TRBV12-4|few
CASSLGREGPLHF
>TRBJ2-7|TRBV5-1|many
CASTTGQGIYYEQYF
>TRBJ2-1|TRBV7-9|many
CASSLAGIYNEQFF
>TRBJ2-4|TRBV5-1|many
CASSLDAAGAKNIQYF
>TRBJ1-1|TRBV5-1|many
CASKSSTEAFF
>TRBJ2-5|TRBV7-9|once
CANSFGGVQETQYF
>TRBJ1-1|TRBV5-5|few
CASSLREGFAEAFF
>TRBJ1-2|TRBV27|few
CASSLAGPYGYTF
>TRBJ2-1|TRBV7-7|-
CASSLREGVGYNEQFF
>TRBJ1-1|TRBV10-3|many
CASRKGPMNTEAFF
>TRBJ1-5|TRBV12-3/TRBV12-4|many
CASTTQGVGQVQHF
>TRBJ2-3|TRBV10-2|many
CASGDRVVDTQYF
>TRBJ1-1|TRBV6-5|many
CASTQGREAFF
>TRBJ1-1|TRBV10-3|many
CAISEFDTEAFF
>TRBJ2-7|TRBV19|many
CASSDFKEQYF
>TRBJ1-3|TRBV7-2|many
CASSFRNTIYF
>TRBJ1-2|TRBV6-2/TRBV6-3|few
CASSYSAGNGYTF
>TRBJ2-6|TRBV4-2|many
CASSQDLITPALFAGANVLTF
>TRBJ2-7|TRBV7-9|few
CASSAFLQGGEQYF
>TRBJ2-5|TRBV5-1|-
CASSLGGGARVEVTQYF
>TRBJ1-1|TRBV12-3/TRBV12-4|many
CASSSGQGRTSKAFF
>TRBJ1-2|TRBV29-1|many
CSVRTGFNYGYTF
>TRBJ1-1|TRBV7-9|many
CASSRIQGGTSLKKTEAFF
>TRBJ2-7|TRBV6-1|-
CASSEGQGATYEQYF
>TRBJ2-1|TRBV9|-
CASSYPVAREDSYSEQFF
>TRBJ2-2|TRBV10-1|many
CASSETGKGTGELFF
>TRBJ1-4|TRBV28|many
CASSLGDRVNEKLFF
>TRBJ1-1|TRBV7-2|many
CASSLTTGKNTEAFF
>TRBJ1-6|TRBV5-1|few
CASSPTGGENSPLHF
>TRBJ1-1|TRBV11-2|many
CASSRDRVELTEAFF
>TRBJ1-1|TRBV6-6|few
CASSHSRRTGQNTEAFF
>TRBJ2-5|TRBV29-1|many
CSVEVRIETQYF
>TRBJ1-2|TRBV12-3/TRBV12-4|many
CASKLPGQGHYGYTF
>TRBJ1-1|TRBV12-3/TRBV12-4|many
CASSLVAGVPEAFF
>TRBJ2-1|TRBV7-2|many
CASSPPGGAPRNEQFF
>TRBJ2-1|TRBV27|many
CASSLSRGHEQFF
>TRBJ1-5|TRBV20-1|many
CSAATELGGNQPQHF
>TRBJ1-1|TRBV6-1|many
CASSTPRQSKVEAFF
>TRBJ1-5|TRBV12-3/TRBV12-4|many
CASSFNFGNQPQHF
>TRBJ2-2|TRBV7-9|many
CASSLWENTGELFF
>TRBJ2-1|TRBV20-1|many
CSASDRGTGPYNEQFF
>TRBJ2-2|TRBV9|many
CASSVGGGHTGELFF
>TRBJ1-1|TRBV6-5|many
CASSYSESRNTEAFF
>TRBJ1-1|TRBV5-5|many
CASSLGEMNTEAFF
>TRBJ2-3|TRBV20-1|-
CSARDRGGGEQYFGPGTTDTQYF
>TRBJ2-7|TRBV3-1|-
CASSPGGPPYEQYF
>TRBJ1-4|TRBV6-5|many
CASSYSWTAPNEKLFF
>TRBJ2-1|TRBV29-1|few
CSVPGLVANEQFF
>TRBJ2-7|TRBV5-1|many
CASSSGTGSSYEQYF
>TRBJ2-3|TRBV9|many
CASSVTVSFTDTQYF
>TRBJ1-2|TRBV7-3|many
CASSLDRGYGYTF
>TRBJ2-3|TRBV5-1|many
CASSLVAGGTPDTQYF
>TRBJ2-1|TRBV10-3|many
CAISTGGTYNEQFF
>TRBJ1-6|TRBV7-2|many
CASSSTTGGGWSPLHF
>TRBJ2-3|TRBV30|many
CAWSGRLGRDTQYF